What follows are 2 T cell receptor beta chains derived from one specimen sequenced in a study of OX40 agonist ivuxolimab in advanced cancers. Generated by immunoSEQ multiplex PCR, the TCRdb table keeps only in-frame clones and is missing some. The table has roughly 55,000 clones, roughly three quarters seen once. Specimen: CD4+ or CD8+ T cells sorted from blood, collected in a trial of the OX40 agonist ivuxolimab. All receptors derive from an adult with an advanced solid tumor such as melanoma, head and neck, liver or kidney cancer.

The V gene is TRBV6-5, the J gene TRBJ1-5; TRBD1 is a possible D gene (5 bases). The CDR3 covers 11 residues. Deletions cut 8 bases from V and 8 bases from J, with 10 bases between. Germline lookup yields CDR1 MNHEY and CDR2 SVGAGI. The CDR3 protein is CASLGGKPQHF. CDR3 bases: TGTGCCAGCCTGGGGGGGAAGCCCCAGCATTTT.

This sequence joins TRBV6-1 and TRBJ2-7; 7 nucleotides match TRBD1. V lost 4 bases, J lost 6 bases, and 12 bases stayed unmatched. The CDR3 is made up of 15 amino acids. Germline V CDR1 and CDR2: MNHNS, SASEGT. The CDR3 DNA follows: TGTGCCAGCAGTGCCCCGACAGGGTCGTCGGTCGAGCAGTACTTC. Residues: CASSAPTGSSVEQYF.